Listed below are T cell receptor beta chains from one sample, sequenced in a study of CD8 T cells in ankylosing spondylitis. MiXCR, applied by TCRdb to the 5' RACE reads, yields one record per CDR3 protein. The sample shows some 350,000 distinct CDR3 sequences, 14% to 15% of them seen only once. Sequences were obtained from blood, either unsorted or a sorted T cell fraction (not recorded which). Receptor source: a male donor with ankylosing spondylitis or in good health (not recorded which). Each CDR3 is given with its conserved first and last residue.

v_call: TRBV7-9
j_call: TRBJ1-2
cdr3_aa: CASTGGRANYGYTF

v_call: TRBV7-9
j_call: TRBJ2-7
cdr3_aa: CASSSTSDSYEQYF

v_call: TRBV5-1
j_call: TRBJ2-1
cdr3_aa: CASSQGLAVYNEQFF

v_call: TRBV12-3/TRBV12-4
j_call: TRBJ2-3
cdr3_aa: CASSLEGRRTDTQYF

v_call: TRBV4-1
j_call: TRBJ1-1
cdr3_aa: CASSPENRKGAFF

v_call: TRBV12-3/TRBV12-4
j_call: TRBJ1-3
cdr3_aa: CASSGGQGNTIYF

v_call: TRBV7-9
j_call: TRBJ2-7
cdr3_aa: CASSSETGGEQYF

v_call: TRBV12-3/TRBV12-4
j_call: TRBJ2-7
cdr3_aa: CASTLDSTGEQYF

v_call: TRBV27
j_call: TRBJ2-7
cdr3_aa: CASSSGTSGPYEQYF

v_call: TRBV10-3
j_call: TRBJ2-3
cdr3_aa: CAISEQSPDTQYF

v_call: TRBV2
j_call: TRBJ1-1
cdr3_aa: CASSESTIPEAFF

v_call: TRBV6-1
j_call: TRBJ2-2
cdr3_aa: CASSRGGATTGELFF

v_call: TRBV5-1
j_call: TRBJ2-1
cdr3_aa: CASRQNYNEQFF

v_call: TRBV9
j_call: TRBJ1-2
cdr3_aa: CASSVEHRATYTF

v_call: TRBV5-1
j_call: TRBJ1-1
cdr3_aa: CASTYTGNTEAFF

v_call: TRBV2
j_call: TRBJ2-1
cdr3_aa: CASSEVAGNNEQFF

v_call: TRBV3-1
j_call: TRBJ2-1
cdr3_aa: CASSQAIQLGQFF

v_call: TRBV7-9
j_call: TRBJ2-1
cdr3_aa: CASSSRQGRRNEQFF

v_call: TRBV4-2
j_call: TRBJ2-4
cdr3_aa: CASSQDSGNSIQYF

v_call: TRBV5-1
j_call: TRBJ2-3
cdr3_aa: CASSGQDRTDTQYF

v_call: TRBV7-2
j_call: TRBJ2-1
cdr3_aa: CASSEQGTQRNEQFF

v_call: TRBV28
j_call: TRBJ2-5
cdr3_aa: CASQGETQYF

v_call: TRBV12-3/TRBV12-4
j_call: TRBJ1-2
cdr3_aa: CASRSTGRSNYGYTF

v_call: TRBV6-1
j_call: TRBJ2-2
cdr3_aa: CASSSAGAVAGELFF

v_call: TRBV28
j_call: TRBJ2-1
cdr3_aa: CASTPGRWGEQFF

v_call: TRBV12-3/TRBV12-4
j_call: TRBJ2-7
cdr3_aa: CASSLGTAFDSYEQYF

v_call: TRBV3-1
j_call: TRBJ2-5
cdr3_aa: CASSHPRGETQYF

v_call: TRBV10-3
j_call: TRBJ1-2
cdr3_aa: CAISEGQIYGYTF

v_call: TRBV10-3
j_call: TRBJ2-5
cdr3_aa: CAISGDPQETQYF

v_call: TRBV12-3/TRBV12-4
j_call: TRBJ1-2
cdr3_aa: CASRPSTGDGYTF